This T cell receptor (beta chain) was identified in a study of regulatory T cells in long-lasting Graves disease. Overall study results and limits: Comparison showed that persistent patients shared more public clonotypes (roughly 2,700) than new patients (966).

Many counts were recorded for this clonotype. Its antigen is not identified. The time point is: newly diagnosed GD, antithyroid drugs for less than 3 months. There was RNA extracted from PBMCs, and the TCR library was made from it. CDR3 length: 14 residues. CDR1 is LNHDA and CDR2 is SQIVND in the germline V gene (reference sequence). V was shortened by 8 bases and J by 2 bases, with 16 bases between the two germline ends. TCR beta libraries were built with iRepertoire HTBI primers and Arm-PCR of CDR3 regions. TCRdb processed the multiplex PCR reads anew with MiXCR; each CDR3 protein has one entry. Found here are 520,000 or so distinct CDR3 sequences, approximately 12% of them singletons; the top ten hold roughly 8.2%. Separately, the same data were catalogued under a study of T cells in Graves' hyperthyroidism and ophthalmopathy. Per that study: During a first-round RT-PCR of the TCR CDR3, the HTBI primer set was used. Researchers found most expanded thyroid clonotypes above 0.001 in blood as well.

Specimen: peripheral blood mononuclear cells (PBMCs), collected at new diagnosis, from a patient treated with antithyroid drugs. The chain combines TRBV19 with TRBJ2-7, with a possible D match to TRBD2 (6 bases). This sequence originates from a woman aged 25 to 39 with Graves disease. DNA of the CDR3: TGTGCCAGTCGGAACAGCGGAGGGACCTACGAGCAGTACTTC. Amino acid sequence: CASRNSGGTYEQYF.